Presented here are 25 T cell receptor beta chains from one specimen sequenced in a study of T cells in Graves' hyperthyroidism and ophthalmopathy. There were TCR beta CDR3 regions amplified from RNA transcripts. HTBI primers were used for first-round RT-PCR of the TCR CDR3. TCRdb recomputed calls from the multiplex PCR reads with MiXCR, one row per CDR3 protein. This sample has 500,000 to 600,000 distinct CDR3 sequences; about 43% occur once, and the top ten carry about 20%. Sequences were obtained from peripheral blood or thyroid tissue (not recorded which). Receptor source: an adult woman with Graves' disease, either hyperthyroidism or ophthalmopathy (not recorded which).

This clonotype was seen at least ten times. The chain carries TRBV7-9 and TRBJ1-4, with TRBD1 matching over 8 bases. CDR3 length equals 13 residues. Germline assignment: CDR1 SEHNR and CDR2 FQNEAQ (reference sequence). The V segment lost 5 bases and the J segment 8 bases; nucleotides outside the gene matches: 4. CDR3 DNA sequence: TGTGCCAGCAGCCCAGGGGGCAGGGAAAAACTGTTTTTT. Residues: CASSPGGREKLFF.

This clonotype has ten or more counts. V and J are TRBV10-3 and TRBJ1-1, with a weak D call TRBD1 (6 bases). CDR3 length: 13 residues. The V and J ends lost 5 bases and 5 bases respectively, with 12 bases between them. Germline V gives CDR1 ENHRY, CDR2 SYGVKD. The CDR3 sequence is CAISSGVETEAFF. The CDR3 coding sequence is TGTGCCATCAGTTCAGGGGTGGAGACTGAAGCTTTCTTT.

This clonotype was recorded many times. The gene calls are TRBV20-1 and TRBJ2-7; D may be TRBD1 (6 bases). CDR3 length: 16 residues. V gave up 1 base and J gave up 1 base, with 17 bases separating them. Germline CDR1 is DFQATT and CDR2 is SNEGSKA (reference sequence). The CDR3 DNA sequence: TGCAGTGCTAGAGGCGCGTTCCGGGACACTTCCTACGAGCAGTACTTC. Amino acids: CSARGAFRDTSYEQYF.

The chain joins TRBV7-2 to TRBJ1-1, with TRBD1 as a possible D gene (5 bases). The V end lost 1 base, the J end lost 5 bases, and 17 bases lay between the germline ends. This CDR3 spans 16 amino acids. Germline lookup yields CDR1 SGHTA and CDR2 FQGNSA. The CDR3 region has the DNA TGTGCCAGCAGCTTAGACCGCGGGACTGGGGAAACTGAAGCTTTCTTT. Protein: CASSLDRGTGETEAFF.

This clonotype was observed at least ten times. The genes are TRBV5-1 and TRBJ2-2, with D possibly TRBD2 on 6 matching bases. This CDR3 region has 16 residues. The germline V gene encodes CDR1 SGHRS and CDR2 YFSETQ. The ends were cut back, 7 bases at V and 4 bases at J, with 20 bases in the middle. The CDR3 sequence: CASRYPGLGGTGELFF. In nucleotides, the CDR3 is TGCGCCAGCCGATACCCGGGACTCGGGGGCACCGGGGAGCTGTTTTTT. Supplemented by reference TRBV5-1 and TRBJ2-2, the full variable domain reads KAGVTQTPRYLIKTRGQQVTLSCSPISGHRSVSWYQQTPGQGLQFLFEYFSETQRNKGNFPGRFSGRQFSNSRSEMNVSTLELGDSALYLCASRYPGLGGTGELFFGEGSRLTVL.

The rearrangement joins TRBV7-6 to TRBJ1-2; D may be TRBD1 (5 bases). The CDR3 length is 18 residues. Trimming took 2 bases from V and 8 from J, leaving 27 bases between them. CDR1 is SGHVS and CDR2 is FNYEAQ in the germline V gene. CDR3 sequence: CASSLFSSYDSPSAGYTF. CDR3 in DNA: TGTGCCAGCAGCTTATTTAGCAGTTACGACAGTCCCTCCGCGGGCTACACCTTC. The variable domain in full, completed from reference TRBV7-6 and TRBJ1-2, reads GAGVSQSPRYKVTKRGQDVALRCDPISGHVSLYWYRQALGQGPEFLTYFNYEAQQDKSGLPNDRFSAERPEGSISTLTIQRTEQRDSAMYRCASSLFSSYDSPSAGYTFGSGTRLTVV.

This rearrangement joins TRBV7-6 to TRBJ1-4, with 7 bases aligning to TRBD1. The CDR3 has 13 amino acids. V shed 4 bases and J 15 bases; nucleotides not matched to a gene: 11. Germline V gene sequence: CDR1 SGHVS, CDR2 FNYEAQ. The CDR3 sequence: CASSSGSGQAVFF. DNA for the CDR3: TGTGCCAGCAGCTCGGGTTCCGGACAGGCGGTGTTTTTT.

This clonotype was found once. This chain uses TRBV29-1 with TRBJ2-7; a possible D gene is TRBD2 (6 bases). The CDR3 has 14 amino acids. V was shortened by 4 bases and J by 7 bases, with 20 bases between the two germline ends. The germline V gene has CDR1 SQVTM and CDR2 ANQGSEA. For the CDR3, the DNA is TGCAGCGTTGGCAAGGGCAGGGAGGAGAGGGAGCAGTACTTC. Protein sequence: CSVGKGREEREQYF.

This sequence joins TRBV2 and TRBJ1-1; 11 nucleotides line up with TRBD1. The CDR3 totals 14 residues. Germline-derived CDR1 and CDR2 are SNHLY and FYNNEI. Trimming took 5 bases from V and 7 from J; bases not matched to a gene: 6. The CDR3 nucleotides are TGTGCCAGCAGTACTCGGACAGGGGGCCGTGAAGCTTTCTTT. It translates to CASSTRTGGREAFF.

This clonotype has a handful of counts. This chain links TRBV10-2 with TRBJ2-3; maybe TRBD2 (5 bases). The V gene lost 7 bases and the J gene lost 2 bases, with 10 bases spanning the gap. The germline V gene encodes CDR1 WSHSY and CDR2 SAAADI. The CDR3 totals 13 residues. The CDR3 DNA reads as TGCGCCAGCATTCAGCGGAACACAGATACGCAGTATTTT. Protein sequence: CASIQRNTDTQYF.

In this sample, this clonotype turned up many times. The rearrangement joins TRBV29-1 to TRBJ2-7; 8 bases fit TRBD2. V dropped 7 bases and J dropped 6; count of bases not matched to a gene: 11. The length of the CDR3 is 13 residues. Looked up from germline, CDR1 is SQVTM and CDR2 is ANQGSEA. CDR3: CSARISGTGEQYF. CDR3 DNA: TGCAGCGCTAGGATTAGCGGGACGGGCGAGCAGTACTTC.

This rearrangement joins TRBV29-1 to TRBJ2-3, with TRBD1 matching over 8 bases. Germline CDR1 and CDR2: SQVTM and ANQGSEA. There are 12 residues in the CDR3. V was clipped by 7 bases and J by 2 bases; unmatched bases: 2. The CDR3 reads CSADRDTDTQYF. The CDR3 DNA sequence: TGCAGCGCGGACAGGGACACAGATACGCAGTATTTT.

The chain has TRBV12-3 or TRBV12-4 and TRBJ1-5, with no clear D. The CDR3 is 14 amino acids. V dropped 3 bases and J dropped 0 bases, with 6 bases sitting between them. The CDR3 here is CASSFADSNQPQHF. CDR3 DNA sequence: TGTGCCAGCAGTTTTGCCGATAGCAATCAGCCCCAGCATTTT.

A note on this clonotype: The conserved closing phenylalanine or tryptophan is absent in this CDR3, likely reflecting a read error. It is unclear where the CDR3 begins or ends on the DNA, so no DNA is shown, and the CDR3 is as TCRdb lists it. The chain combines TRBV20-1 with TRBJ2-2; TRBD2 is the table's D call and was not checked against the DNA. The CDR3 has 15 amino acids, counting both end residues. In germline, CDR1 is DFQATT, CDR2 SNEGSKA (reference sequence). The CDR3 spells CSARVSGGNTGELVL.

The CDR3 region has the DNA TGCAGTGCTTCGACAGGGGGTAGAAATCAGCCCCAGCATTTT. This codes for CSASTGGRNQPQHF. This chain joins TRBV20-1 and TRBJ1-5; 9 nucleotides line up with TRBD1. V shed 5 bases and J 4 bases; nucleotides not matched to a gene: 6. Germline V CDR1 and CDR2: DFQATT, SNEGSKA (reference sequence). The CDR3 length is 14 residues.

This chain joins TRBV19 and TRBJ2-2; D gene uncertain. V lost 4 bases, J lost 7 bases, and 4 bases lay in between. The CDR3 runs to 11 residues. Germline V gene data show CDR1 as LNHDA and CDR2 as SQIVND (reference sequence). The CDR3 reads CASSTVGELFF. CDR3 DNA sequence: TGTGCCAGTAGTACGGTCGGGGAGCTGTTTTTT.

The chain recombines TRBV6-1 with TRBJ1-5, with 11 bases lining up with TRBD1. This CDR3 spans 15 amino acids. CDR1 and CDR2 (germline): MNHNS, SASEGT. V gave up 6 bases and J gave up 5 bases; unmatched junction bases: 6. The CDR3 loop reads CASSPDRGPHQPQHF. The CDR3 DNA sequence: TGTGCCAGCAGCCCGGACAGGGGGCCTCATCAGCCCCAGCATTTT.

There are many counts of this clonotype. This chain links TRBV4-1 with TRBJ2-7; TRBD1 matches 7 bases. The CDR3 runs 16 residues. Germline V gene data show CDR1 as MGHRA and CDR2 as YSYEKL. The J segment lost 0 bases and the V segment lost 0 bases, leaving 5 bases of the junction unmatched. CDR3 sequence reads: CASSQDHRQGSYEQYF. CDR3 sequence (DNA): TGCGCCAGCAGCCAAGATCACCGACAGGGCTCCTACGAGCAGTACTTC.

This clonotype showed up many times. CDR3 in DNA: TGTGCCAGCAGTTACCTTGGGACATCTAATGAAAAACTGTTTTTT. This translates into CASSYLGTSNEKLFF. V and J are TRBV6-2 or TRBV6-3 and TRBJ1-4, with D possibly being TRBD1 (6 bases). The CDR3 is 15 residues long. With 2 bases removed from V and 3 bases from J, the gap between germline ends came to 10 bases. From germline, CDR1 is MNHEY and CDR2 SVGEGT.

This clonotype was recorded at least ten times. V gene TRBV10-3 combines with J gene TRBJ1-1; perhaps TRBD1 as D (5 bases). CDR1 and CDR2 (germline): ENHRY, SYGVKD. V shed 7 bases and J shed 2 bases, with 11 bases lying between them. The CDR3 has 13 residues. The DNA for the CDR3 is TGTGCCATCACAGCAGGGAGCAACACTGAAGCTTTCTTT. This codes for CAITAGSNTEAFF.

Here the CDR3 reads CASSMTGDEAFF. The CDR3 DNA sequence: TGTGCCAGTAGTATGACAGGGGATGAAGCTTTCTTT. V and J are TRBV19 and TRBJ1-1; 8 nucleotides line up with TRBD1. Unmatched junction bases numbered 1, after V lost 3 bases and J lost 7 bases. The CDR3 is made up of 12 amino acids. Germline V gives CDR1 LNHDA, CDR2 SQIVND (reference sequence). Combining the CDR3 with reference TRBV19 and TRBJ1-1 gives the whole variable domain DGGITQSPKYLFRKEGQNVTLSCEQNLNHDAMYWYRQDPGQGLRLIYYSQIVNDFQKGDIAEGYSVSREKKESFPLTVTSAQKNPTAFYLCASSMTGDEAFFGQGTRLTVV.

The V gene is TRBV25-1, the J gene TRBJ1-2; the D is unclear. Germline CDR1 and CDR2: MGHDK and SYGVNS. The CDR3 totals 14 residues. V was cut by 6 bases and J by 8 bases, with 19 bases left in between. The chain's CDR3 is CASSPEVGAGGYTF. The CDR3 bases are TGTGCCAGCAGCCCTGAAGTGGGCGCCGGGGGCTACACCTTC.

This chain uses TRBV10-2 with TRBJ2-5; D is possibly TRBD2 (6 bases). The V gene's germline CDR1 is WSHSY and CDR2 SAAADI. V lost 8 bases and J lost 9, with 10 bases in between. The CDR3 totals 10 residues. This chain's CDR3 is CASSGLPQYF. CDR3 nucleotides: TGCGCCAGCTCGGGACTGCCCCAGTACTTC.

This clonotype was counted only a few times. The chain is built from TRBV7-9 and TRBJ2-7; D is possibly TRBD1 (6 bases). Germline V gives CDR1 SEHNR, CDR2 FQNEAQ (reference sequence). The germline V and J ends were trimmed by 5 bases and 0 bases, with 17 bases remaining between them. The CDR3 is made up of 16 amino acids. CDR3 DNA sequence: TGTGCCAGCAGCCCAGGTCCCCGGGACAACTCCTACGAGCAGTACTTC. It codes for CASSPGPRDNSYEQYF.

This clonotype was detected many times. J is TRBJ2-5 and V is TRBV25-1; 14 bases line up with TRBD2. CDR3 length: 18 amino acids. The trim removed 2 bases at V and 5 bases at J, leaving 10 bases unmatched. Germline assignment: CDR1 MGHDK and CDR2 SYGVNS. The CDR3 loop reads CASSEGTSGRGWDETQYF. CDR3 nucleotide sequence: TGTGCCAGCAGTGAAGGGACTAGCGGGAGAGGCTGGGACGAGACCCAGTACTTC.